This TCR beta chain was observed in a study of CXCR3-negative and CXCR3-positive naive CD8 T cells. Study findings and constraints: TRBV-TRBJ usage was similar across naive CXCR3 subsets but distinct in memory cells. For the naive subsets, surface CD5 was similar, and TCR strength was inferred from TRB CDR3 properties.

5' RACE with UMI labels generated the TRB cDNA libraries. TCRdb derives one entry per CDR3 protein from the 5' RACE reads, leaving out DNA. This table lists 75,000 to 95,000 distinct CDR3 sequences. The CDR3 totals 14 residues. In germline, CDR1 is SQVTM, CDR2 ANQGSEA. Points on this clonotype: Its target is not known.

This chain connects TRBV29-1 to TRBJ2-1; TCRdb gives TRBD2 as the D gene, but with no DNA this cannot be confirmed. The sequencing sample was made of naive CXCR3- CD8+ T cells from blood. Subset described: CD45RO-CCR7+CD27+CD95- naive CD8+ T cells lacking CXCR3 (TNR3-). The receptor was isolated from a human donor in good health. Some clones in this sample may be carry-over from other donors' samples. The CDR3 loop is CSETSGGASDEQFF.